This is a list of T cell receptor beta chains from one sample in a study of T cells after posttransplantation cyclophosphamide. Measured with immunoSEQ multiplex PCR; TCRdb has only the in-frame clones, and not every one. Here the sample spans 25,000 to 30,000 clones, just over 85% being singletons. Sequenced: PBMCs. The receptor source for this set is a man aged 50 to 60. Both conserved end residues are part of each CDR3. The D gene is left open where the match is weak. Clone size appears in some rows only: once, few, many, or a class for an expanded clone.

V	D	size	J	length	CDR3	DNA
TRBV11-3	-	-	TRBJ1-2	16	CASSLEGRGGSYGYTF	TGTGCCAGCAGCTTAGAGGGGAGAGGAGGGAGCTATGGCTACACCTTC
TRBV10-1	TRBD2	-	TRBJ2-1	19	CASSSGFGAGRKSYNEQFF	TGCGCCAGCTCTAGCGGTTTCGGCGCTGGGAGAAAATCCTACAATGAGCAGTTCTTC
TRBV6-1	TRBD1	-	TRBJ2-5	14	CASRAPGGQEAQYF	TGTGCCAGCAGGGCTCCAGGGGGACAGGAGGCCCAGTACTTC
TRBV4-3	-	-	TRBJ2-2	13	CASSHTSSGELFF	TGCGCCAGCAGCCATACCTCTAGCGGGGAGCTGTTTTTT
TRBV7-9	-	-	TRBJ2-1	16	CASSFFYAGNYNEQFF	TGTGCCAGCAGCTTTTTCTACGCGGGGAATTACAATGAGCAGTTCTTC
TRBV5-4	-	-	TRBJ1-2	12	CASSRSDYGYTF	TGTGCCAGCAGCCGGTCGGACTATGGCTACACCTTC
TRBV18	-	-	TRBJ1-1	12	CASSERSAEAFF	TGTGCCAGCTCGGAGAGGTCGGCTGAAGCTTTCTTT
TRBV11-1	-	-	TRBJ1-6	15	CASSLEFGINSPLHF	TGTGCCAGCAGCTTAGAGTTCGGGATCAATTCACCCCTCCACTTT
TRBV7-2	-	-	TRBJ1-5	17	CASSLFGGREGNQPQHF	TGTGCCAGCAGCTTGTTCGGGGGGCGAGAGGGCAATCAGCCCCAGCATTTT
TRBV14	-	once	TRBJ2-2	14	CASSQYLAFGELFF	TGTGCCAGCAGCCAGTATCTAGCTTTCGGGGAGCTGTTTTTT
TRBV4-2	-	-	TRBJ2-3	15	CASSQEAGYTDTQYF	TGTGCCAGCAGCCAAGAGGCGGGATACACAGATACGCAGTATTTT